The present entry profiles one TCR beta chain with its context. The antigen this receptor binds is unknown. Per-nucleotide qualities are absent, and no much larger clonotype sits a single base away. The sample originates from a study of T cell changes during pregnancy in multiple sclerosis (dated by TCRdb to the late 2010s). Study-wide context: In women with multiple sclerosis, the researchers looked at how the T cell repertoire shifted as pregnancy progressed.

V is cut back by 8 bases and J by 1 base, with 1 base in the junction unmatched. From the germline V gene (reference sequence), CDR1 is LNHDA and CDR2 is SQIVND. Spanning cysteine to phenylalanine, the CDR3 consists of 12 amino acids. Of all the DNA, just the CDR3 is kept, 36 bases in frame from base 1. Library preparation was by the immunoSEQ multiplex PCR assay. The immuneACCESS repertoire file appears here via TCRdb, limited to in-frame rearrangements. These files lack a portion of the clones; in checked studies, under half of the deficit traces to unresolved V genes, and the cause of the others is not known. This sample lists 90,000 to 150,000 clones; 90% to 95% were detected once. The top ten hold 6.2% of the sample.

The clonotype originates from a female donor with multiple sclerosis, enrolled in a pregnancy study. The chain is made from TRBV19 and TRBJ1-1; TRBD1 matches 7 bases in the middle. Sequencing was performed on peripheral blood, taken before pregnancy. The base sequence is TGTGCCAGTCGGACAGGGAACACTGAAGCTTTCTTT. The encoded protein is CASRTGNTEAFF.